The rows below give T cell receptor beta chains drawn from one sample of a study of T cells in Graves' hyperthyroidism and ophthalmopathy. In TCRdb, the multiplex PCR reads were re-called with MiXCR into one record per CDR3 protein. The table shows a few hundred thousand distinct CDR3 sequences, with 15% to 19% occurring only once. Sequencing was performed on blood. Source of these receptors: a woman in her 30s with Graves' hyperthyroidism. The CDR3 runs from the conserved cysteine through the conserved F or W. A D gene is named only where the DNA matches it firmly. Rows may omit the clone size; those that give it use once, few, many or a size class.

V,D,size,J,DNA,CDR3
TRBV19,NA,few,TRBJ1-5,TGTGCCAGTAGTATGGTCAGGGAGACCAATCAGCCCCAGCATTTT,CASSMVRETNQPQHF
TRBV7-6,TRBD1,many,TRBJ2-7,TGTGCCAGCAGCTCGGTGGGACAGGGGGCCTACGAGCAGTACTTC,CASSSVGQGAYEQYF
TRBV2,TRBD1,many,TRBJ1-4,TGTGCCAGCAGTGATACACCCACAGGGGTAGCTAATGAAAAACTGTTTTTT,CASSDTPTGVANEKLFF
TRBV6-2/TRBV6-3,NA,few,TRBJ1-2,TGTGCCAGCGGGAGGGACGCGACTGGCTACACCTTC,CASGRDATGYTF
TRBV29-1,NA,few,TRBJ1-2,TGCAGCGTTGGGGACTCTCGCTATGGCTACACCTTC,CSVGDSRYGYTF
TRBV12-5,NA,NA,TRBJ1-5,TGTGCTAGTGGTTTGGGGGACGTCCCTAGCAATCAGCCCCAGCATTTT,CASGLGDVPSNQPQHF
TRBV19,NA,many,TRBJ2-5,TGTGCCGGCAGCGGCGGGCAAGAGACCCAGTACTTC,CAGSGGQETQYF
TRBV10-3,NA,NA,TRBJ2-5,TGTGCCATCAGTCCAGGGGAAGGGACCCAGTACTTC,CAISPGEGTQYF
TRBV11-2,TRBD2,many,TRBJ2-7,TGTGCCAGCAGCCCGACCCCCGGGACTAGCGTTAACTCCTACGAGCAGTACTTC,CASSPTPGTSVNSYEQYF
TRBV7-3,TRBD2,many,TRBJ2-1,TGTGCCAGCAGCTTGGGTGGGACTAGCGGGAGTGAGCAGTTCTTC,CASSLGGTSGSEQFF
TRBV7-3,NA,many,TRBJ2-3,TGTGCCAGCAGCGCGGTGGGGAGTGGGGGAGATACGCAGTATTTT,CASSAVGSGGDTQYF
TRBV6-5,TRBD1,NA,TRBJ2-2,TGTGCCAGCAGTTACGAAGGGACAGGGTCCCCCGGGGAGCTGTTTTTT,CASSYEGTGSPGELFF
TRBV10-2,NA,many,TRBJ2-7,TGCGCCAGCAGTGAGGCCGAGGGGGGGAGGAACGAGCAGTACTTC,CASSEAEGGRNEQYF
TRBV7-9,TRBD2,NA,TRBJ2-2,TGTGCCAGCACTCGGGGGGAGAACACCGGGGAGCTGTTTTTT,CASTRGENTGELFF
TRBV19,TRBD1,few,TRBJ2-1,TGTGCCAGTAGCGGACAGGGGTCCTACAATGAGCAGTTCTTC,CASSGQGSYNEQFF
TRBV9,NA,NA,TRBJ2-3,TGTGCCAGCAGCGTAGAAGGGGGTCACACAGATACGCAGTATTTT,CASSVEGGHTDTQYF
TRBV5-5,NA,NA,TRBJ2-7,TGCGCCAGCAGCTTGATCAAGGGTTACAATGAGCAGTACTTC,CASSLIKGYNEQYF
TRBV28,NA,NA,TRBJ1-6,TGTGCCAGCAGCCCGAAGATGGAAAATTCACCCCTCCACTTT,CASSPKMENSPLHF
TRBV5-1,NA,many,TRBJ2-3,TGCGCCAGCAGCCTAACTCCCGAGTCAGATACGCAGTATTTT,CASSLTPESDTQYF
TRBV18,TRBD1,NA,TRBJ1-2,TGTGCCAGCTCACCTCCGACAGGGGGCGCTGGCTACACCTTC,CASSPPTGGAGYTF
TRBV7-2,TRBD1,NA,TRBJ1-2,TGTGCCAGCAGCTTAGCACCGGGACAGAACTATGGCTACACCTTC,CASSLAPGQNYGYTF
TRBV4-3,NA,few,TRBJ2-1,TGCGCCAGCAGCCAAGTAGGGGGCAATGAGCAGTTCTTC,CASSQVGGNEQFF
TRBV12-3/TRBV12-4,NA,many,TRBJ2-3,TGTGCCAGCAGTTCTCTGGGAGGGCAGTATTTT,CASSSLGGQYF
TRBV28,NA,NA,TRBJ1-3,TGTGCCAGCAGTTTACATGGGGGTTTGTCTGGAAACACCATATATTTT,CASSLHGGLSGNTIYF
TRBV10-2,NA,NA,TRBJ2-3,TGCGCCAGCAGTGTTACAGCCCTAGCGATAAGCACAGATGCGCAGTATTTT,CASSVTALAISTDAQYF
TRBV27,TRBD2,many,TRBJ2-3,TGTGCCAGCAGCCCCGGGACTAGCGGGAGCACAGATACGCAGTATTTT,CASSPGTSGSTDTQYF
TRBV28,NA,many,TRBJ2-3,TGTGCCAGCAGGTCCTCTCCAGATACGCAGTATTTT,CASRSSPDTQYF
TRBV30,TRBD2,many,TRBJ2-1,TGTGCCACCCGCTGGGGACTAGCGGGAGGTTCTGAGCAGTTCTTC,CATRWGLAGGSEQFF
TRBV12-5,TRBD1,NA,TRBJ1-5,TGTGCTAGTGCCCCCTTGGTGGGGCAGGGGGGCAATCAGCCCCAGCATTTT,CASAPLVGQGGNQPQHF
TRBV11-3,TRBD1,few,TRBJ2-2,TGTGCCAGCAGCTCCCAGGGGGATAACACCGGGGAGCTGTTTTTT,CASSSQGDNTGELFF
TRBV11-2,TRBD2,many,TRBJ2-1,TGTGCCAGCAGCTCGGCCGGGACTAGCGGGAAGAAGTTCTTC,CASSSAGTSGKKFF
TRBV5-6,NA,many,TRBJ2-1,TGTGCCAGCAGCGGGGGACATTACTACAATGAGCAGTTCTTC,CASSGGHYYNEQFF
TRBV12-3/TRBV12-4,NA,many,TRBJ2-5,TGTGCCAGCAGCTCCGTCAGCGGGGAGACCCAGTACTTC,CASSSVSGETQYF
TRBV20-1,NA,many,TRBJ2-7,TGCAGTGCAAGACTTCTAGGGTACTACGAGCAGTACTTC,CSARLLGYYEQYF
TRBV20-1,TRBD1,many,TRBJ2-1,TGCAGTGCTAGAGATGTGGGGGACAGGGTTAACAATGAGCAGTTCTTC,CSARDVGDRVNNEQFF
TRBV4-1,TRBD2,NA,TRBJ2-1,TGCGCCAGCAGCCCGGGACTAGCGGGAGTGGGTGAGCAGTTCTTC,CASSPGLAGVGEQFF
TRBV13,NA,NA,TRBJ1-4,TGTGCCAGCAGCTTCACCGGGACAATAGATGAAAAACTGTTTTTT,CASSFTGTIDEKLFF
TRBV2,TRBD2,NA,TRBJ2-5,TGTGCCAGCAGTGGGGGGGGGAGCCAGGAGACCCAGTACTTC,CASSGGGSQETQYF
TRBV5-8,NA,NA,TRBJ1-2,TGTGCCAGCAGCTTGGCCTCACAGGGAAACAACTATGGCTACACCTTC,CASSLASQGNNYGYTF
TRBV6-1,NA,NA,TRBJ1-2,TGTGCCAGCAGTCGACAACCCCCCATTAACTATGGCTACACCTTC,CASSRQPPINYGYTF
TRBV18,NA,NA,TRBJ2-7,TGTGCCAGCTCACCAGGGGAGGTTCGCTCCTACGAGCAGTACTTC,CASSPGEVRSYEQYF
TRBV4-1,TRBD2,NA,TRBJ2-1,TGCGCCAGCAGCCAAGCTAGCGGGAATAAAGGTAATGAGCAGTTCTTC,CASSQASGNKGNEQFF